These 21 T cell receptor beta chains were all obtained from the same sample, sequenced in a study of metastatic and nonmetastatic thyroid tumors. TCRdb called clones again from the PCR reads with MiXCR. The sample shows about 13,000 clones, roughly 25% of them seen only once. All patients reached thyroid surgery having received no treatment beforehand. The sample comprised adjacent normal tissue. The receptors derive from a female donor with papillary thyroid cancer or a benign thyroid nodule (not recorded which). Some clones in this sample may be carry-over from other donors' samples.

CDR3 amino acids: CASSSPRTSGHYEQYF. The CDR3 DNA is TGTGCCAGCAGTTCGCCCCGGACTAGCGGACACTACGAGCAGTACTTC. V and J are TRBV6-1 and TRBJ2-7; 10 bases fit TRBD2. Germline values: CDR1 MNHNS, CDR2 SASEGT. J was trimmed by 3 bases and V by 5 bases; bases with no gene match: 10. The CDR3 loop spans 16 amino acids.

The V call is TRBV12-3 or TRBV12-4, the J call TRBJ2-7; D is unclear. The CDR3 covers 15 residues. Trimming shortened V by 0 bases and J by 2 bases, and 11 bases separated the two germline ends. The CDR3 spells CASSLATGNTYEQYF. The CDR3 bases are TGTGCCAGCAGTTTAGCGACGGGTAATACCTACGAGCAGTACTTC.

This clone is labeled medium-sized. The chain has TRBV4-1 and TRBJ1-1, with D hard to call. The V end lost 4 bases, the J end lost 2 bases, and 8 bases lay between the germline ends. This CDR3 has 13 residues. Germline loops: CDR1 MGHRA, CDR2 YSYEKL. CDR3 in amino acids: CASSLGKNTEAFF. The CDR3 DNA reads TGCGCCAGCAGCCTAGGAAAAAACACTGAAGCTTTCTTT.

This clone was seen only a few times. An end of the junction differs from the germline gene, which may be a read error. V and J are TRBV5-4 and TRBJ2-2, with unresolved D. There are 12 residues in the CDR3. CDR1 and CDR2 from the germline V gene are SGHNT and YYREEE (reference sequence). CDR3 residues: CAGSPFSGELFF. The DNA for the CDR3 is TGTGCCGGCAGCCCCTTTAGCGGGGAGCTGTTTTTT.

This clone was seen at least ten times. V is TRBV10-3 and J is TRBJ2-7; D tentatively fits TRBD1 or TRBD2 (5 bases each). The germline V gene has CDR1 ENHRY and CDR2 SYGVKD. Trimming took 6 bases from V and 2 from J, leaving 11 bases between them. The CDR3 covers 13 residues. In DNA, the CDR3 is TGTGCCATCAGGGGGACGGCTACCTACGAGCAGTACTTC. This translates into CAIRGTATYEQYF.

This clone was seen more than once but under ten times. V gene TRBV6-1 combines with J gene TRBJ1-3; D is unclear. The CDR3 consists of 14 residues. The ends were cut back, 8 bases at V and 1 base at J, with 12 bases in the middle. Looked up from germline, CDR1 is MNHNS and CDR2 is SASEGT. The CDR3 region is CASGPGGSGNTIYF. CDR3 in DNA: TGTGCCAGCGGACCCGGTGGATCTGGAAACACCATATATTTT.

There are many counts of this clone. The chain couples TRBV4-2 to TRBJ1-1, with D uncertain. The V and J ends lost 0 bases and 7 bases respectively, with 12 bases between them. The CDR3 spans 14 residues. Per germline, CDR1 LGHNA and CDR2 YNFKEQ. The CDR3 sequence is CASSQDRGEGEAFF. CDR3 sequence (DNA): TGTGCCAGCAGCCAAGATCGCGGGGAAGGTGAAGCTTTCTTT.

The CDR3 DNA reads TGTGCCAGCAGCTTACTAGATACGCAGTATTTT. Its translation: CASSLLDTQYF. V gene TRBV7-8 combines with J gene TRBJ2-3; no firm D call. V was shortened by 2 bases and J by 5 bases, with 2 bases between the two germline ends. CDR1 is SGHVS, CDR2 FQNEAQ, per germline. CDR3 length: 11 amino acids.

J is TRBJ1-1 and V is TRBV12-3 or TRBV12-4, with D tentatively TRBD1 (5 bases). The length of the CDR3 is 15 residues. V lost 5 bases to trimming and J lost 0 bases, with 13 bases between them. For the CDR3, the DNA is TGTGCCAGCAGTCCCTCGGGACTGCTGAACACTGAAGCTTTCTTT. The encoded protein is CASSPSGLLNTEAFF.

The V and J genes are TRBV5-6 and TRBJ2-7, with D possibly TRBD1 on 6 matching bases. This CDR3 is 14 amino acids long. CDR1 is SGHDT and CDR2 is YYEEEE in the germline V gene. The V end was cut by 2 bases, the J end by 1 base, with 10 bases between. In DNA form, the CDR3 reads TGTGCCAGCAGCTTCCTGACAGGTTCCTACGAGCAGTACTTC. As protein: CASSFLTGSYEQYF.

In its sample, this clone is medium-sized. The chain employs TRBV7-9 and TRBJ2-5; D ambiguous. Germline V gene data show CDR1 as SEHNR and CDR2 as FQNEAQ (reference sequence). The ends were cut back, 5 bases at V and 2 bases at J, with 18 bases in the middle. This CDR3 is 16 amino acids long. The CDR3 loop is CASSPGGPGYQETQYF. DNA of the CDR3: TGTGCCAGCAGCCCCGGTGGGCCAGGCTATCAAGAGACCCAGTACTTC.

This chain's CDR3 is CASRGTWCNEQFF. DNA for the CDR3: TGCGCCAGCAGAGGGACATGGTGCAATGAGCAGTTCTTC. The chain combines TRBV5-1 with TRBJ2-1, with a weak D call TRBD1 (6 bases). The CDR3 totals 13 residues. Germline V lookup: CDR1 SGHRS, CDR2 YFSETQ. Trimming took off 5 bases at V and 6 bases at J, with 12 bases between the two ends.

This clone was counted between two and nine times. V gene TRBV6-4 combines with J gene TRBJ2-7, with 11 bases fitting TRBD1. V shed 5 bases, J shed 6 bases, and the junction held 15 bases outside the gene matches. Germline V gene data show CDR1 as MRHNA and CDR2 as SNTAGT. CDR3 size: 17 residues. The CDR3 spells CASSLAAKDRGRIEQYF. CDR3 nucleotide sequence: TGTGCCAGCAGTCTAGCCGCGAAGGACAGGGGGCGGATCGAGCAGTACTTC.

The chain is built from TRBV2 and TRBJ1-1; no definite D call. The CDR3 sequence is 14 residues long. Between the trimmed V and J ends, which lost 3 bases and 3 bases, there was a span of 11 bases. Germline V CDR1 and CDR2: SNHLY, FYNNEI. CDR3 amino acids: CASSEDLKDTEAFF. In DNA form, the CDR3 reads TGTGCCAGCAGTGAGGACCTCAAGGACACTGAAGCTTTCTTT.

This clone is categorized as medium-sized. The chain employs TRBV27 and TRBJ2-1; 9 bases fit TRBD1. Germline V gene data show CDR1 as MNHEY and CDR2 as SMNVEV (reference sequence). V shed 3 bases and J 6 bases; nucleotides not matched to a gene: 6. CDR3 length: 15 residues. The CDR3 nucleotides are TGTGCCAGCAGTTTCAGGGGACAGGGTATCAATGAGCAGTTCTTC. It encodes CASSFRGQGINEQFF.

This clone has more than one count but fewer than ten. J is TRBJ2-7 and V is TRBV6-1, with D possibly matching TRBD2 (6 bases). Between the trimmed V and J ends, which lost 5 bases and 7 bases, there was a span of 9 bases. The CDR3 sequence is 11 residues long. From germline, CDR1 is MNHNS and CDR2 SASEGT. The CDR3 protein is CASSLGGEQYF. The CDR3 DNA sequence: TGTGCCAGCAGTCTTGGGGGGGAGCAGTACTTC.

This rearrangement joins TRBV11-2 to TRBJ2-7, with a weak D call TRBD2 (6 bases). Trimming removed 3 bases at V and 3 bases at J, with 18 bases between. The CDR3 totals 16 residues. Germline V CDR1 and CDR2: SGHAT, FQNNGV. This chain's CDR3 is CASSFILAGPHYEQYF. CDR3 DNA: TGTGCCAGCAGCTTTATTTTGGCGGGACCTCACTACGAGCAGTACTTC. The complete variable domain, with remaining parts taken from reference TRBV11-2 and TRBJ2-7, reads EAGVAQSPRYKIIEKRQSVAFWCNPISGHATLYWYQQILGQGPKLLIQFQNNGVVDDSQLPKDRFSAERLKGVDSTLKIQPAKLEDSAVYLCASSFILAGPHYEQYFGPGTRLTVT.

Turning to this clone: The sample carries other DNA sequences with the same CDR3. The V call is TRBV5-1, the J call TRBJ2-7; possible D gene TRBD2, 5 bases. The CDR3 runs 14 residues. Germline V lookup: CDR1 SGHRS, CDR2 YFSETQ. Trimming took 0 bases from V and 0 from J, leaving 7 bases between them. CDR3 protein: CASSLAGNSYEQYF. CDR3 in DNA: TGCGCCAGCAGCTTGGCCGGGAACTCCTACGAGCAGTACTTC.

This clone is categorized as medium-sized. The chain uses TRBV27 and TRBJ2-7; D is unresolved. Germline loops: CDR1 MNHEY, CDR2 SMNVEV (reference sequence). Trimming removed 4 bases at V and 3 bases at J, with 4 bases between. There are 11 residues in the CDR3. CDR3 amino acids: CASSSFYEQYF. CDR3 DNA: TGTGCCAGCAGTTCCTTCTACGAGCAGTACTTC.

Concerning this clone: A junction end diverges from the germline sequence, so it may reflect a read error. The chain joins TRBV20-1 to TRBJ2-1; possibly TRBD2 for D (5 bases). The CDR3 extends over 12 amino acids. Germline V gives CDR1 DFQATT, CDR2 SNEGSKA (reference sequence). CDR3 amino acids: CGASSTAGGQFF. The CDR3 DNA is TGCGGTGCTAGCTCTACGGCTGGTGGGCAGTTCTTC.

This clone has ten or more counts. The chain recombines TRBV9 with TRBJ2-5; 7 nucleotides line up with TRBD2. V trimming: 3 bases; J trimming: 1 base; junction bases outside the gene matches: 9. CDR1 is SGDLS, CDR2 YYNGEE, per germline. The CDR3 runs to 16 residues. The CDR3 region is CASSASASGSQETQYF. CDR3 in DNA: TGTGCCAGCAGCGCCTCTGCTAGCGGCAGCCAAGAGACCCAGTACTTC. The full variable domain, in which reference TRBV9 and TRBJ2-5 provide the parts outside the CDR3, is DSGVTQTPKHLITATGQRVTLRCSPRSGDLSVYWYQQSLDQGLQFLIQYYNGEERAKGNILERFSAQQFPDLHSELNLSSLELGDSALYFCASSASASGSQETQYFGPGTRLLVL.